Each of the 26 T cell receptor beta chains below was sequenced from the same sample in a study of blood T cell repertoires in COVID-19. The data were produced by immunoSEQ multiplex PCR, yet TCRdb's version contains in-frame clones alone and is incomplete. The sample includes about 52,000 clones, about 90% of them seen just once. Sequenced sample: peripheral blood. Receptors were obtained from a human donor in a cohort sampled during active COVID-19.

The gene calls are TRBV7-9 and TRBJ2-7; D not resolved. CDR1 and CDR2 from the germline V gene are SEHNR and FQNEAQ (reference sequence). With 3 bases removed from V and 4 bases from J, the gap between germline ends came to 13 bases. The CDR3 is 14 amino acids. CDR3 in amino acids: CASSFGLDTYEQYF. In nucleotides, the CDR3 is TGTGCCAGCAGCTTTGGTCTCGACACTTACGAGCAGTACTTC.

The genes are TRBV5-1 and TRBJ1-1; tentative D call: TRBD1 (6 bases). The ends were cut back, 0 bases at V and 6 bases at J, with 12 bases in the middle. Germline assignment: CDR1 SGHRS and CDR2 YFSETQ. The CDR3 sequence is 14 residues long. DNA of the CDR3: TGCGCCAGCAGCTTGGTAGGGGGGGAGGCTGAAGCTTTCTTT. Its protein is CASSLVGGEAEAFF.

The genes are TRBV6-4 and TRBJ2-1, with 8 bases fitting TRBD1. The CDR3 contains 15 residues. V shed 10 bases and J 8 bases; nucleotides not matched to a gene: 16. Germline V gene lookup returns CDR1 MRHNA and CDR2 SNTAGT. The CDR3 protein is CATRISPRGRDEQFF. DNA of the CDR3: TGTGCCACCAGAATCTCACCCAGGGGGCGGGATGAGCAGTTCTTC.

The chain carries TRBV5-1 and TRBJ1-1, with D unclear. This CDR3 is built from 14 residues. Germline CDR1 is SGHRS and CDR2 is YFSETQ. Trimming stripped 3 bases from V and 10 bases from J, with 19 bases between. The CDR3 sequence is CASSSSDARRVAFF. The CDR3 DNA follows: TGCGCCAGCAGCTCCTCGGACGCCCGGCGGGTAGCTTTCTTT.

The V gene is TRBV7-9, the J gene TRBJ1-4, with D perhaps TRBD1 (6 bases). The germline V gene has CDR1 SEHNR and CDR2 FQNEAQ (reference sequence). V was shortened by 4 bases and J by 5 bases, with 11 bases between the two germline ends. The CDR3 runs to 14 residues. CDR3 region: CASSSVGANEKLFF. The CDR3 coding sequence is TGTGCCAGCAGCTCAGTGGGGGCAAATGAAAAACTGTTTTTT. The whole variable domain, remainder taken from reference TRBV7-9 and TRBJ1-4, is DTGVSQNPRHKITKRGQNVTFRCDPISEHNRLYWYRQTLGQGPEFLTYFQNEAQLEKSRLLSDRFSAERPKGSFSTLEIQRTEQGDSAMYLCASSSVGANEKLFFGSGTQLSVL.

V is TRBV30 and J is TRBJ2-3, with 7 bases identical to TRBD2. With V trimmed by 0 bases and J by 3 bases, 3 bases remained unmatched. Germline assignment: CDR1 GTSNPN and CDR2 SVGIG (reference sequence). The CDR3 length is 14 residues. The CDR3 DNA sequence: TGTGCCTGGAGTGTAGGACTAGTGACAGATACGCAGTATTTT. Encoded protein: CAWSVGLVTDTQYF.

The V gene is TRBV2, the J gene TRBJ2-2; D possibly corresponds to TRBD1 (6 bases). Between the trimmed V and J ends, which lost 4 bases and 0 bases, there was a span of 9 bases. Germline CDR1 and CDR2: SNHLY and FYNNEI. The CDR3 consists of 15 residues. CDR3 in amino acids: CASSGTAPNTGELFF. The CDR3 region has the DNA TGTGCCAGCAGTGGGACAGCTCCGAACACCGGGGAGCTGTTTTTT. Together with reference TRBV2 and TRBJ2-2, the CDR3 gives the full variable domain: EPEVTQTPSHQVTQMGQEVILRCVPISNHLYFYWYRQILGQKVEFLVSFYNNEISEKSEIFDDQFSVERPDGSNFTLKIRSTKLEDSAMYFCASSGTAPNTGELFFGEGSRLTVL.

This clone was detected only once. The CDR3 spells CASRGRIYEQYF. Here the CDR3 DNA reads TGTGCCAGCAGGGGCAGGATCTACGAGCAGTACTTC. The chain carries TRBV28 and TRBJ2-7; the D is unclear. V gave up 6 bases and J gave up 3 bases, with 9 bases separating them. The CDR3 is 12 amino acids. Germline V lookup: CDR1 MDHEN, CDR2 SYDVKM.

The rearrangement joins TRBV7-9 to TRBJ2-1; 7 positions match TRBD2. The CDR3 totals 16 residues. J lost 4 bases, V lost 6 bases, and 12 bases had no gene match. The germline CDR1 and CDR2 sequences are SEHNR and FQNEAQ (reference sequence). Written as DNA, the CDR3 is TGTGCCAGCAGGCCTCGGCCGGGACTAATTTACAATGAGCAGTTCTTC. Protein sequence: CASRPRPGLIYNEQFF.

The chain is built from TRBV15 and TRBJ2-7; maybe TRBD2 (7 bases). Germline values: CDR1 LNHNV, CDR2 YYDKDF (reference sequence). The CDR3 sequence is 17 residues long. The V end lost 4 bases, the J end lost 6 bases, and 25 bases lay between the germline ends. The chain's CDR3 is CATSKGGGMGPFREQYF. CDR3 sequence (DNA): TGTGCCACCAGCAAAGGGGGAGGGATGGGGCCTTTTCGCGAGCAGTACTTC.

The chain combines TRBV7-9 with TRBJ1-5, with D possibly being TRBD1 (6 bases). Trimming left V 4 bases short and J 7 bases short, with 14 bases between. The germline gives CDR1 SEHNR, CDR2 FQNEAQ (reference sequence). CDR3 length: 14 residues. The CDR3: CASSSEGGGQPQHF. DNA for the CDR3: TGTGCCAGCAGCTCCGAAGGGGGGGGACAGCCCCAGCATTTT.

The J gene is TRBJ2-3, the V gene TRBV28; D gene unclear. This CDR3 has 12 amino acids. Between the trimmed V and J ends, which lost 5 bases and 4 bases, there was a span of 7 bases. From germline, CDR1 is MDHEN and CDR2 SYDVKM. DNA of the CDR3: TGTGCCAGCAGTCCCCCCGCAGATACGCAGTATTTT. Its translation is CASSPPADTQYF.

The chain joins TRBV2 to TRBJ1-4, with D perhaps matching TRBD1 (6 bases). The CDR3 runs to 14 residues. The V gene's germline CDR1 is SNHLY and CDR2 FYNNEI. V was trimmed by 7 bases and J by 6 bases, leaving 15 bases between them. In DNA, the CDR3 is TGTGCCAGCATTCGGCAGGGGCGGTATGAAAAACTGTTTTTT. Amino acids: CASIRQGRYEKLFF.

The CDR3 spells CASSFPGYTEAFF. The CDR3 DNA reads as TGCGCCAGCAGCTTTCCGGGGTACACTGAAGCTTTCTTT. The V and J genes are TRBV5-1 and TRBJ1-1; D is uncertain. CDR3 length: 13 amino acids. Germline CDR1 reads SGHRS; CDR2 reads YFSETQ. The ends were cut back, 2 bases at V and 3 bases at J, with 8 bases in the middle. Full variable domain (rest looked up from reference TRBV5-1 and TRBJ1-1): KAGVTQTPRYLIKTRGQQVTLSCSPISGHRSVSWYQQTPGQGLQFLFEYFSETQRNKGNFPGRFSGRQFSNSRSEMNVSTLELGDSALYLCASSFPGYTEAFFGQGTRLTVV.

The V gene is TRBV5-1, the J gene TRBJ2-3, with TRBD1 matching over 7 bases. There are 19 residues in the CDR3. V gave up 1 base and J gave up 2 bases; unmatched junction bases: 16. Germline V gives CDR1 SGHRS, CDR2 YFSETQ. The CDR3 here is CASSLSTEGQTPVTDTQYF. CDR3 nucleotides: TGCGCCAGCAGCTTGTCTACCGAGGGACAGACGCCCGTCACAGATACGCAGTATTTT.

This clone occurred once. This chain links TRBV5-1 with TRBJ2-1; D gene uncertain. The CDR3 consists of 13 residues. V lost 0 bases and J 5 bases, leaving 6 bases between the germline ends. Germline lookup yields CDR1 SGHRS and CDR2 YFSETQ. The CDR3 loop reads CASSLDPNNEQFF. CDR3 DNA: TGCGCCAGCAGCTTGGATCCAAACAATGAGCAGTTCTTC.

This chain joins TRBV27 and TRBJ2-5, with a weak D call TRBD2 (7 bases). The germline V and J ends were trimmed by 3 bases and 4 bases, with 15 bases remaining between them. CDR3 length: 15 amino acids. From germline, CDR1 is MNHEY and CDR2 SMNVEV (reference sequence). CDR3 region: CASSFAGAEAETQYF. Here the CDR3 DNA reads TGTGCCAGCAGTTTTGCGGGGGCCGAAGCAGAGACCCAGTACTTC.

CDR3 in amino acids: CASSPRPGEQFF. DNA of the CDR3: TGTGCCAGCAGCCCCCGTCCGGGTGAGCAGTTCTTC. This chain uses TRBV12-3 or TRBV12-4 with TRBJ2-1, with D uncertain. V lost 6 bases, J lost 9 bases, and 12 bases lay in between. The CDR3 is 12 amino acids.

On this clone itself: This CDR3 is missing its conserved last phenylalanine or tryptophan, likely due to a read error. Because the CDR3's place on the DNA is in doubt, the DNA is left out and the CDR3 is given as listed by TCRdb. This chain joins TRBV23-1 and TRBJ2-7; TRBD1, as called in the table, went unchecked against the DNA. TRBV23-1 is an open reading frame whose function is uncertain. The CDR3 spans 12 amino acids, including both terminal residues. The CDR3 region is CASSQSRTSTVG.

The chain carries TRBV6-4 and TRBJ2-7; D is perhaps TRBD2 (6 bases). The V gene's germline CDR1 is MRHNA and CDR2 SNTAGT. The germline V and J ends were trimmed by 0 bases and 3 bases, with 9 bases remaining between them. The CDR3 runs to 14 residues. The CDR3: CASSDSDYLYEQYF. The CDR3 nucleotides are TGTGCCAGCAGTGACTCGGACTACCTCTACGAGCAGTACTTC.

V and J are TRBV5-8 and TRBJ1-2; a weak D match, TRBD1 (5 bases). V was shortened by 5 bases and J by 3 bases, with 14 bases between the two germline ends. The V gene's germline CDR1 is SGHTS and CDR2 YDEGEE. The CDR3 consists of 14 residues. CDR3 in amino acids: CASRTYDSYYGYTF. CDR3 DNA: TGTGCCAGCAGGACATACGACAGCTACTATGGCTACACCTTC.

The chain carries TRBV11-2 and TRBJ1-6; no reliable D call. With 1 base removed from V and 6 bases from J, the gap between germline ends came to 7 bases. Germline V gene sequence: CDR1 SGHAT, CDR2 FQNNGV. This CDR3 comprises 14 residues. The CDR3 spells CASSLGGTNSPLHF. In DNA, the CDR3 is TGTGCCAGCAGCTTAGGCGGAACTAATTCACCCCTCCACTTT.

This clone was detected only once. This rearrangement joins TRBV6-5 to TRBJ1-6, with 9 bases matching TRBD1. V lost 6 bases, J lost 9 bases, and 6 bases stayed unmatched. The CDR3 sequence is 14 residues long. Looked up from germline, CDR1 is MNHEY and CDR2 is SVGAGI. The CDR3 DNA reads TGTGCCAGCAGAGGGGGGGACAGGGTTTCACCCCTCCACTTT. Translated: CASRGGDRVSPLHF.

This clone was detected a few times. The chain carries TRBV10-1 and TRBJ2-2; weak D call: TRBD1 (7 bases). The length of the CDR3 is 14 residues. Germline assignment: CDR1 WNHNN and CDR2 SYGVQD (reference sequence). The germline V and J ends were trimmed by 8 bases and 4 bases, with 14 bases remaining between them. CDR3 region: CASGRGVTTGELFF. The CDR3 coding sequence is TGCGCCAGCGGCAGGGGGGTGACCACCGGGGAGCTGTTTTTT.

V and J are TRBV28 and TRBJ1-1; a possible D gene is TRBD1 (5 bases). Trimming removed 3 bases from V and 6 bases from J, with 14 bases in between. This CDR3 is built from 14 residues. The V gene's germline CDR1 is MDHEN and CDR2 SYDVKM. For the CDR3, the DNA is TGTGCCAGCAGTTTCGCGGGGGTTGGCCCTGAAGCTTTCTTT. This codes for CASSFAGVGPEAFF.

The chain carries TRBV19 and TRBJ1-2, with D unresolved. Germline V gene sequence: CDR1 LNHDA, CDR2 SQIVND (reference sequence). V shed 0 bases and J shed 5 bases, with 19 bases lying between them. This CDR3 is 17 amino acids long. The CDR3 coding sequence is TGTGCCAGTAGTATAGAAGGTCCGGCCGGAGTTTCATATGGCTACACCTTC. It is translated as CASSIEGPAGVSYGYTF.